The 28 T cell receptor beta chains presented below share a single source sample, sequenced in a study of blood T cell repertoires in COVID-19 (dated by TCRdb to 2018 to 2021). The method was the immunoSEQ multiplex PCR assay. Held by TCRdb, this immuneACCESS table contains in-frame sequences only and omits some clones. Under half of the omission traces to an unresolved V gene where checked; the cause of the rest is unknown. A total of over 110,000 clones appear in this sample, over 70% of them only once. The ten top clones hold about 4% of the sample. The sequenced sample consisted of peripheral blood. These receptors were collected from a man in his 70s who had recovered from COVID-19.

The rearrangement links TRBV5-5 to TRBJ1-1, with D possibly matching TRBD1 (6 bases). V lost 2 bases to trimming and J lost 2 bases, with 16 bases between them. The CDR3 is 16 amino acids. Germline-derived CDR1 and CDR2 are SGHKS and YYEKEE (reference sequence). The CDR3 here is CASSLISGTFNTEAFF. The CDR3 region has the DNA TGTGCCAGCAGCTTAATCTCCGGGACATTTAACACTGAAGCTTTCTTT.

This sequence joins TRBV7-6 and TRBJ2-7; D is possibly TRBD2 (6 bases). The V end lost 2 bases, the J end lost 0 bases, and 20 bases lay between the germline ends. Looked up from germline, CDR1 is SGHVS and CDR2 is FNYEAQ. The CDR3 runs 18 residues. Written as DNA, the CDR3 is TGTGCCAGCAGCTTATCCCCTCCTTCGGGACTTAGCTCCTACGAGCAGTACTTC. It translates to CASSLSPPSGLSSYEQYF.

The V and J genes are TRBV18 and TRBJ1-3, with a tentative D call TRBD1 (6 bases). Per the germline V gene, CDR1 is KGHSH and CDR2 is LQKENI. V lost 3 bases and J 4 bases, leaving 13 bases between the germline ends. This CDR3 has 15 amino acids. The CDR3 bases are TGTGCCAGCTCACCCTACAGGGTGGAAGGAAACACCATATATTTT. Amino acids: CASSPYRVEGNTIYF.

The chain carries TRBV5-1 and TRBJ2-6; perhaps TRBD1 as D (5 bases). Germline V gives CDR1 SGHRS, CDR2 YFSETQ. V was clipped by 2 bases and J by 4 bases, with 10 bases between them. CDR3 length: 15 residues. The CDR3 bases are TGCGCCAGCAGCTTAACAGGTTACGGGGCCAACGTCCTGACTTTC. Translated: CASSLTGYGANVLTF.

The chain recombines TRBV4-1 with TRBJ2-2; D not certain. This CDR3 is built from 15 residues. V was shortened by 0 bases and J by 4 bases, with 9 bases between the two germline ends. CDR1 is MGHRA and CDR2 is YSYEKL in the germline V gene. CDR3 coding DNA: TGCGCCAGCAGCCAAGAAACTATTCCCACCGGGGAGCTGTTTTTT. This sequence encodes CASSQETIPTGELFF.

The V gene is TRBV10-1, the J gene TRBJ2-5; TRBD2 matches 14 bases. The germline V gene has CDR1 WNHNN and CDR2 SYGVQD (reference sequence). CDR3 length equals 16 residues. V lost 4 bases and J lost 6; bases outside the gene matches: 7. CDR3 nucleotide sequence: TGCGCCAGCAGTGGGGGGACTAGCGGGAGTTGGAAGACCCAGTACTTC. Its translation: CASSGGTSGSWKTQYF.

The CDR3: CASSVSAGNTGELFF. For the CDR3, the DNA is TGTGCCAGCAGTGTCTCAGCGGGGAACACCGGGGAGCTGTTTTTT. The J gene is TRBJ2-2, the V gene TRBV6-4; a weak D match, TRBD2 (6 bases). V was cut by 4 bases and J by 1 base, with 10 bases left in between. In germline, CDR1 is MRHNA, CDR2 SNTAGT. This CDR3 has 15 residues.

The V call is TRBV11-2, the J call TRBJ1-2, with 8 bases fitting TRBD1. V lost 0 bases, J lost 6 bases, and 6 bases stayed unmatched. Germline V lookup: CDR1 SGHAT, CDR2 FQNNGV. The CDR3 runs 15 residues. The CDR3 sequence is CASSLDWDRKNGYTF. As DNA, the CDR3 is TGTGCCAGCAGCTTAGATTGGGACAGGAAGAATGGCTACACCTTC.

The chain recombines TRBV19 with TRBJ2-7, with no clear D. The CDR3 spans 14 residues. Germline CDR1 is LNHDA and CDR2 is SQIVND (reference sequence). With 3 bases removed from V and 5 bases from J, the gap between germline ends came to 14 bases. CDR3 residues: CASSIGFAADEQYF. Written as DNA, the CDR3 is TGTGCCAGTAGTATCGGTTTTGCGGCGGACGAGCAGTACTTC. The full variable domain, completed using reference TRBV19 and TRBJ2-7, is DGGITQSPKYLFRKEGQNVTLSCEQNLNHDAMYWYRQDPGQGLRLIYYSQIVNDFQKGDIAEGYSVSREKKESFPLTVTSAQKNPTAFYLCASSIGFAADEQYFGPGTRLTVT.

The chain employs TRBV28 and TRBJ2-3; 9 nucleotides agree with TRBD2. CDR1 MDHEN and CDR2 SYDVKM come from the germline V gene. The CDR3 extends over 17 amino acids. The J segment lost 6 bases and the V segment lost 4 bases, leaving 14 bases of the junction unmatched. CDR3: CASSSRQAGGPWDTQYF. The DNA for the CDR3 is TGTGCCAGCAGTTCCAGACAGGCGGGAGGGCCTTGGGATACGCAGTATTTT.

The genes are TRBV19 and TRBJ2-2, with D possibly TRBD1 on 6 matching bases. The CDR3 has 14 amino acids. V lost 9 bases to trimming and J lost 7 bases, with 18 bases between them. Germline assignment: CDR1 LNHDA and CDR2 SQIVND (reference sequence). The CDR3 spells CARGQRTTNGELFF. In nucleotides, the CDR3 is TGTGCCAGAGGACAGCGAACTACCAACGGGGAGCTGTTTTTT.

This rearrangement joins TRBV7-6 to TRBJ2-1, with D maybe TRBD1 (5 bases). With 3 bases removed from V and 1 base from J, the gap between germline ends came to 7 bases. CDR3 size: 14 residues. Germline lookup yields CDR1 SGHVS and CDR2 FNYEAQ. The chain's CDR3 is CASSLAGSYNEQFF. CDR3 DNA sequence: TGTGCCAGCAGCTTGGCAGGGTCCTACAATGAGCAGTTCTTC.

V is TRBV6-5 and J is TRBJ1-2, with TRBD1 identical over 8 bases. Germline-derived CDR1 and CDR2 are MNHEY and SVGAGI. This CDR3 region has 14 residues. V trimming: 5 bases; J trimming: 3 bases; junction bases outside the gene matches: 5. The CDR3 sequence: CASSRTGWDYGYTF. The CDR3 DNA reads TGTGCCAGCAGTAGGACAGGGTGGGACTATGGCTACACCTTC.

The chain has TRBV4-1 and TRBJ2-7; 11 nucleotides line up with TRBD2. CDR3 length equals 15 residues. The ends lost 5 bases at V and 3 bases at J; junction bases unmatched: 6. Germline assignment: CDR1 MGHRA and CDR2 YSYEKL. CDR3 bases: TGCGCCAGCAGCGTACTAGCGGGAGACCTCTACGAGCAGTACTTC. Translated: CASSVLAGDLYEQYF.

The chain employs TRBV7-2 and TRBJ2-7; 10 bases are a match to TRBD2. In germline, CDR1 is SGHTA, CDR2 FQGNSA. The CDR3 extends over 15 amino acids. J gave up 2 bases and V 4 bases, and 5 bases lay outside the gene matches. The CDR3, as DNA: TGTGCCAGCAGCTCGCTAGCGGGAGCCCCCTACGAGCAGTACTTC. It is translated as CASSSLAGAPYEQYF.

V gene TRBV5-1 combines with J gene TRBJ1-2; TRBD1 agrees at 9 bases. The CDR3 spans 14 residues. Per germline, CDR1 SGHRS and CDR2 YFSETQ. The V segment lost 0 bases and the J segment 7 bases; nucleotides outside the gene matches: 4. DNA of the CDR3: TGCGCCAGCAGCTTGGAGGACAGGGGATCTGGCTACACCTTC. This translates into CASSLEDRGSGYTF.

The CDR3 nucleotides read TGTGCTAGTGGCCGACTCGGACAGGGGGAGTACAATGAGCAGTTCTTC. Its protein product is CASGRLGQGEYNEQFF. The chain uses TRBV12-5 and TRBJ2-1; TRBD1 agrees at 10 bases. CDR3 length: 16 amino acids. Germline CDR1 and CDR2: LGHNT and FRNRAP. V lost 6 bases, J lost 4 bases, and 9 bases stayed unmatched.

This clone was found a few times. V and J are TRBV12-3 or TRBV12-4 and TRBJ2-1, with TRBD2 as a possible D gene (7 bases). The CDR3 consists of 13 residues. Trimming removed 5 bases from V and 9 bases from J, with 14 bases in between. The CDR3 DNA reads TGTGCCAGCAGTCCCGGGGGGCGGGTTGAGCAGTTCTTC. This translates into CASSPGGRVEQFF.

The genes are TRBV7-9 and TRBJ2-1; 7 positions agree with TRBD1. CDR3 size: 15 residues. CDR1 and CDR2 (germline): SEHNR, FQNEAQ (reference sequence). V trimming: 4 bases; J trimming: 5 bases; junction bases outside the gene matches: 8. CDR3 in DNA: TGTGCCAGCAGCTATACAGGGGAACCTCACAATGAGCAGTTCTTC. Translation gives CASSYTGEPHNEQFF.

The chain carries TRBV2 and TRBJ2-7; 9 nucleotides match TRBD1. The germline CDR1 and CDR2 sequences are SNHLY and FYNNEI. The length of the CDR3 is 14 residues. V shed 4 bases, J shed 7 bases, and the junction held 8 bases outside the gene matches. CDR3 residues: CASSAGTGTGEQYF. The DNA of the CDR3 is TGTGCCAGCAGTGCGGGGACAGGGACGGGAGAGCAGTACTTC.

This chain uses TRBV7-7 with TRBJ2-1; D gene unclear. The V and J ends lost 1 base and 5 bases respectively, with 6 bases between them. This CDR3 is built from 13 residues. Germline loops: CDR1 SSHAT, CDR2 FNYEAQ (reference sequence). The CDR3 DNA is TGTGCCAGCAGCTTAGGAGAGAACAATGAGCAGTTCTTC. It encodes CASSLGENNEQFF.

This clone occurred once. The chain joins TRBV11-2 to TRBJ2-7, with D perhaps TRBD2 (6 bases). Germline-derived CDR1 and CDR2 are SGHAT and FQNNGV. The CDR3 consists of 14 residues. Trimming removed 3 bases at V and 0 bases at J, with 9 bases between. CDR3 sequence reads: CASSFGDFSYEQYF. In DNA, the CDR3 is TGTGCCAGCAGCTTTGGGGACTTCTCCTACGAGCAGTACTTC.

The chain joins TRBV10-1 to TRBJ1-5; no clear D. The CDR3 has 15 residues. Per germline, CDR1 WNHNN and CDR2 SYGVQD (reference sequence). Trimming removed 2 bases at V and 0 bases at J, with 8 bases between. The DNA for the CDR3 is TGCGCCAGCAGTGAGCCAACCTATAGCAATCAGCCCCAGCATTTT. It codes for CASSEPTYSNQPQHF.

The chain carries TRBV15 and TRBJ1-5, with a tentative D call TRBD1 (6 bases). V was trimmed by 1 base and J by 2 bases, leaving 9 bases between them. Germline CDR1 is LNHNV and CDR2 is YYDKDF (reference sequence). The CDR3 is 15 amino acids. CDR3 sequence: CATSRAQGGNQPQHF. CDR3 in DNA: TGTGCCACCAGCAGAGCACAGGGTGGCAATCAGCCCCAGCATTTT.

The CDR3 DNA sequence: TGCGCCAGCAGCCACGGCGAGGGAGGGAGGAGCTACGAGCAGTACTTC. This gives the protein CASSHGEGGRSYEQYF. The V gene is TRBV4-1, the J gene TRBJ2-7, with 7 positions matching TRBD2. The germline V gene encodes CDR1 MGHRA and CDR2 YSYEKL. The CDR3 spans 16 residues. V was pared by 3 bases and J by 3 bases, with 11 bases of the junction left unmatched.

This clone was recorded a few times. The chain recombines TRBV12-5 with TRBJ2-5; the match to TRBD2 covers 15 bases. Germline V gene data show CDR1 as LGHNT and CDR2 as FRNRAP. There are 17 residues in the CDR3. J lost 5 bases, V lost 5 bases, and 9 bases had no gene match. CDR3 in DNA: TGTGCTAGTGGTCCTGGACTAGCGGGAGGGGTAGGGGAGACCCAGTACTTC. Encoded protein: CASGPGLAGGVGETQYF.

The chain links TRBV15 to TRBJ1-6, with D possibly TRBD1 on 6 matching bases. Germline-derived CDR1 and CDR2 are LNHNV and YYDKDF (reference sequence). The CDR3 is 20 amino acids. Between the trimmed V and J ends, which lost 1 base and 0 bases, there was a span of 19 bases. CDR3 loop: CATSRGGRVGGSSYNSPLHF. The CDR3 DNA is TGTGCCACCAGCAGAGGAGGCAGGGTAGGGGGAAGCTCCTATAATTCACCCCTCCACTTT.

In regard to this clone: Other nucleotide sequences in the sample specify the same CDR3. CDR3 in amino acids: CASSLYTDTQYF. In DNA, the CDR3 is TGTGCCAGCAGCCTGTACACAGATACGCAGTATTTT. The chain recombines TRBV3-1 (or the pseudogene TRBV3-2) with TRBJ2-3; D is unresolved. CDR3 length: 12 residues. Trimming shortened V by 4 bases and J by 2 bases, and 4 bases separated the two germline ends. Per germline, CDR1 LGHDT and CDR2 YNNKEL (reference sequence).